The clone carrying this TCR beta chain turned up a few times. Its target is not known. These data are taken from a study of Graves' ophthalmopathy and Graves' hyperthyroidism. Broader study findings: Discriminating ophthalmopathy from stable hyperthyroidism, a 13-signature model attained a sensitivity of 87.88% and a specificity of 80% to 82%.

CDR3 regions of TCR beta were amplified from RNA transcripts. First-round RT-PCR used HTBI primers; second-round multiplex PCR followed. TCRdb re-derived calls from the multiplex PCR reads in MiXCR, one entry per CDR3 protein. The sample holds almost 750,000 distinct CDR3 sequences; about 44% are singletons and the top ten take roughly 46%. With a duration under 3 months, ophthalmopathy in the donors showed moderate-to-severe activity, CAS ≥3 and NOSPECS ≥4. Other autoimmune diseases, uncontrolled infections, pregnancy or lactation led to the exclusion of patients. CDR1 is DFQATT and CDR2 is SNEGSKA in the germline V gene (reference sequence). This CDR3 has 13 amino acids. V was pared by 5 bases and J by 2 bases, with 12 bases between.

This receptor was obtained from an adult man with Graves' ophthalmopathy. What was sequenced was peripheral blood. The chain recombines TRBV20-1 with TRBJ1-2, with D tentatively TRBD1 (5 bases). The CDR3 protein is CSALETANYGYTF. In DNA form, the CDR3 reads TGCAGTGCTTTAGAGACAGCCAACTATGGCTACACCTTC.